This paragraph reports one TCR beta chain. This specimen belongs to a study of T cell changes during pregnancy in multiple sclerosis. Data came from immunoSEQ multiplex PCR; TCRdb stores just in-frame clones and leaves some out. This table holds over 55,000 clones, 85% to 95% found once. Trimming took 2 bases from V and 8 from J, leaving 6 bases between them. This CDR3 has 12 amino acids. Looked up from germline, CDR1 is SEHNR and CDR2 is FQNEAQ (reference sequence). This TCR came from a female donor in good health, enrolled as a control in a pregnancy study. This chain connects TRBV7-9 to TRBJ1-4; the D is unclear. The starting material was CD8+ T cells from peripheral blood mononuclear cells, obtained in the third trimester of pregnancy. Written as DNA, the CDR3 is TGTGCCAGCAGCTTACGCGAAGAAAAACTGTTTTTT. This gives the protein CASSLREEKLFF.